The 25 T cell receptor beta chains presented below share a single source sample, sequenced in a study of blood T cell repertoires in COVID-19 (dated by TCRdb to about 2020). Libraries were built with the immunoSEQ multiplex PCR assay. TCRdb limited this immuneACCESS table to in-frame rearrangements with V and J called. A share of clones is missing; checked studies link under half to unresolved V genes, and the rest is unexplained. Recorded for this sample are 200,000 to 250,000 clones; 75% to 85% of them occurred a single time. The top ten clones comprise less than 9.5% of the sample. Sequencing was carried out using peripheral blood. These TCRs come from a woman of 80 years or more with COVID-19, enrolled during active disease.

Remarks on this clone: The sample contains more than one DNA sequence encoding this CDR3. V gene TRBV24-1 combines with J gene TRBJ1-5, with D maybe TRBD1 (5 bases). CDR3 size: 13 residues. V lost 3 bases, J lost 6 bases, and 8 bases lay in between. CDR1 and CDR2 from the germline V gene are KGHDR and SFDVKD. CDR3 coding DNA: TGTGCCACCAGTGATAGGGGCTCTCAGCCCCAGCATTTT. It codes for CATSDRGSQPQHF.

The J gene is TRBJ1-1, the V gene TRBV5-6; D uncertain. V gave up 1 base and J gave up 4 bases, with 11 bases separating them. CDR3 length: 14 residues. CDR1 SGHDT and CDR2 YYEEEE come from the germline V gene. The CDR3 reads CASSLPPAGTEAFF. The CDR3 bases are TGTGCCAGCAGCTTGCCGCCGGCAGGCACTGAAGCTTTCTTT.

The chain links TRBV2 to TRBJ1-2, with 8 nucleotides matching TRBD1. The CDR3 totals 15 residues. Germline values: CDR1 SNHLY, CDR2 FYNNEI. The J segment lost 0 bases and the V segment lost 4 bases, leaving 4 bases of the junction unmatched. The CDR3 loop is CASSGRQGPNYGYTF. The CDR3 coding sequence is TGTGCCAGCAGTGGAAGACAGGGGCCTAACTATGGCTACACCTTC. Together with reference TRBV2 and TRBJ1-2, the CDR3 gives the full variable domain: EPEVTQTPSHQVTQMGQEVILRCVPISNHLYFYWYRQILGQKVEFLVSFYNNEISEKSEIFDDQFSVERPDGSNFTLKIRSTKLEDSAMYFCASSGRQGPNYGYTFGSGTRLTVV.

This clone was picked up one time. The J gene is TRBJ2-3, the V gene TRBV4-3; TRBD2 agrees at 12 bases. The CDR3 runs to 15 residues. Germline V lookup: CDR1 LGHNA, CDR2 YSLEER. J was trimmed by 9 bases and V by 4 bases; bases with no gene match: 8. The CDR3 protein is CASSPQVGTSGTQYF. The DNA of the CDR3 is TGCGCCAGCAGCCCCCAAGTCGGGACTAGCGGGACGCAGTATTTT.

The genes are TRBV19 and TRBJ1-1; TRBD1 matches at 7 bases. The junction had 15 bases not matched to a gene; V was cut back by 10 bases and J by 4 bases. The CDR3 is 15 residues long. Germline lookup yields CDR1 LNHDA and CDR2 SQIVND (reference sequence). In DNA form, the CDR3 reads TGTGCCACCCAGACAGGGTATGGGATAAGCACTGAAGCTTTCTTT. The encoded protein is CATQTGYGISTEAFF.

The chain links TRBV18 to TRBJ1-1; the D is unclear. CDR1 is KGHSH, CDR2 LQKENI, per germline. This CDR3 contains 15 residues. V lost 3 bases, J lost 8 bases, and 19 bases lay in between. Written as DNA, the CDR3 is TGTGCCAGCTCACCTACTAGGACGGAGACCTCCGAAGCTTTCTTT. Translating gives CASSPTRTETSEAFF.

The CDR3 DNA reads TGTGCCAGCTCACGATCCGGGGAAGAGACCCAGTACTTC. This encodes CASSRSGEETQYF. The chain uses TRBV18 and TRBJ2-5, with D tentatively TRBD2 (5 bases). V dropped 4 bases and J dropped 3 bases, with 9 bases sitting between them. This CDR3 has 13 amino acids. Germline-derived CDR1 and CDR2 are KGHSH and LQKENI.

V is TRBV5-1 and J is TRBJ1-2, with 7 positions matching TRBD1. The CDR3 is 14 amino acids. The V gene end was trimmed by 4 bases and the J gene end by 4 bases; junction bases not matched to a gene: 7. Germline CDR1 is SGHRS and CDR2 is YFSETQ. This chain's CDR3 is CASSPSPGGYGYTF. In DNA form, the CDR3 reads TGCGCCAGCAGCCCCTCCCCAGGGGGCTATGGCTACACCTTC. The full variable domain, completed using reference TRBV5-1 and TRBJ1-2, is KAGVTQTPRYLIKTRGQQVTLSCSPISGHRSVSWYQQTPGQGLQFLFEYFSETQRNKGNFPGRFSGRQFSNSRSEMNVSTLELGDSALYLCASSPSPGGYGYTFGSGTRLTVV.

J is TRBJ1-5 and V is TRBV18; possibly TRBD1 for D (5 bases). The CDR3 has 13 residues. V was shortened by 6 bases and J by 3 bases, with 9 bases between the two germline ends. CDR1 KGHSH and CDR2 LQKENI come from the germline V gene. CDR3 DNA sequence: TGTGCCAGCTCGCAGGGAAACAATCAGCCCCAGCATTTT. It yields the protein CASSQGNNQPQHF.

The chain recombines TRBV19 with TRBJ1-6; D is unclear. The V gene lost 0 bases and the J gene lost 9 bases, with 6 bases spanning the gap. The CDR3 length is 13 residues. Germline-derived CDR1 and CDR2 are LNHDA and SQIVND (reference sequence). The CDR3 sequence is CASSIDPSSPLHF. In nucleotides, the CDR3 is TGTGCCAGTAGTATAGATCCGTCTTCACCCCTCCACTTT.

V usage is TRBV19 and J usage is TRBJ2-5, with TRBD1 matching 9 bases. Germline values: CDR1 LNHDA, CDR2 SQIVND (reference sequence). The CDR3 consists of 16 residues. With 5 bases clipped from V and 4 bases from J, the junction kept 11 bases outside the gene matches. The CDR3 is CASSSRDRAFGETQYF. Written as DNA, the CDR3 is TGTGCCAGTAGTTCACGGGACAGGGCCTTTGGAGAGACCCAGTACTTC.

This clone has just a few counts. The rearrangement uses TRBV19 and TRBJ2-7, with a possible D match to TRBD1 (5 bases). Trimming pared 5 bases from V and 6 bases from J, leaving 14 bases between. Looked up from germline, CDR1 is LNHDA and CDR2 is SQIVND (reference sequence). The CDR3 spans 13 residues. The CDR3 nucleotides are TGTGCCAGTAGTCCCGACAGATTTGGCGAGCAGTACTTC. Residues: CASSPDRFGEQYF.

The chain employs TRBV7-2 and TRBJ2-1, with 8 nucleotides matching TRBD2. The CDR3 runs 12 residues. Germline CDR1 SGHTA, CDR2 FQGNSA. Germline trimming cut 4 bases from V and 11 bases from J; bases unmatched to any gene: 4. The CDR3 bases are TGTGCCAGCAGCTCCGGACTAGCCCAGCAGTTCTTC. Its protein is CASSSGLAQQFF.

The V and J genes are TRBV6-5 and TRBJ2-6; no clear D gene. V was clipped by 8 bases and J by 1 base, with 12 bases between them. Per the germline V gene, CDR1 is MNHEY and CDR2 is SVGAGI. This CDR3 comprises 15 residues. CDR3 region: CASGYSVSGANVLTF. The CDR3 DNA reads TGTGCCAGCGGGTACTCTGTATCTGGGGCCAACGTCCTGACTTTC.

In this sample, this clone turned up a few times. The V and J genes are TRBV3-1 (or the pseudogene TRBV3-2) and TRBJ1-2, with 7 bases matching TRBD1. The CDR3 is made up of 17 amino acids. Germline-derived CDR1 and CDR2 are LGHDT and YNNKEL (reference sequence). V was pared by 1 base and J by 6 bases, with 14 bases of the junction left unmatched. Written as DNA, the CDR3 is TGTGCCAGCAGCCAAGTATGGCTTCGACAGGGCATGGATGGCTACACCTTC. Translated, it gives CASSQVWLRQGMDGYTF.

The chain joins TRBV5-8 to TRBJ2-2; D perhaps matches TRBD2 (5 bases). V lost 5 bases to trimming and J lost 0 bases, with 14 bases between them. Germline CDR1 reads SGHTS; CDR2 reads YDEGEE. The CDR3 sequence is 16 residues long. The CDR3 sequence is CASRFGLLANTGELFF. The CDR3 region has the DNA TGTGCCAGCAGATTCGGACTGCTCGCGAACACCGGGGAGCTGTTTTTT. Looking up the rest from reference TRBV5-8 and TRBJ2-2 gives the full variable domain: EAGVTQSPTHLIKTRGQQATLRCSPISGHTSVYWYQQALGLGLQFLLWYDEGEERNRGNFPPRFSGRQFPNYSSELNVNALELEDSALYLCASRFGLLANTGELFFGEGSRLTVL.

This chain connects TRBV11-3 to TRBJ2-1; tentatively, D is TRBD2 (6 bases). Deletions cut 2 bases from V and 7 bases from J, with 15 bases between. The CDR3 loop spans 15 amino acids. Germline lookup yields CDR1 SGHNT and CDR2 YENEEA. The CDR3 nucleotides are TGTGCCAGCAGCTTATTCGGGGGTCCGGAAAATGAGCAGTTCTTC. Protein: CASSLFGGPENEQFF.

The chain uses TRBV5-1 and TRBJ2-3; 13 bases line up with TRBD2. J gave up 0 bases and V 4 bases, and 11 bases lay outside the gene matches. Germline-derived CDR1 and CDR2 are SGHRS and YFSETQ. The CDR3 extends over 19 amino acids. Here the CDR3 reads CASSPGTSGIETSTDTQYF. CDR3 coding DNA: TGCGCCAGCAGCCCCGGGACTAGCGGGATAGAAACTAGCACAGATACGCAGTATTTT.

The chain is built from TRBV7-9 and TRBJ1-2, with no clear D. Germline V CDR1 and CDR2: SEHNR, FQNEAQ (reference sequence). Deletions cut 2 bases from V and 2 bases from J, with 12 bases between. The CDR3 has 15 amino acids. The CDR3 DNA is TGTGCCAGCAGCTTATTGGGAGTATTCAACTATGGCTACACCTTC. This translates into CASSLLGVFNYGYTF.

Here the CDR3 reads CASSSAGTGGREQYF. DNA of the CDR3: TGTGCCAGCAGCTCGGCCGGGACAGGAGGTCGGGAGCAGTACTTC. V is TRBV6-5 and J is TRBJ2-7, with 8 nucleotides matching TRBD1. With 6 bases clipped from V and 7 bases from J, the junction kept 14 bases outside the gene matches. Germline V CDR1 and CDR2: MNHEY, SVGAGI. The CDR3 covers 15 residues.

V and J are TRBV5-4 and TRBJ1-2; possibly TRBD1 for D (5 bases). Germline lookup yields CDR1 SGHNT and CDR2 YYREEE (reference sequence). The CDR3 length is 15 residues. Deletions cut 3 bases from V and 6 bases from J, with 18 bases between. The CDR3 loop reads CASSSGLRVEDGYTF. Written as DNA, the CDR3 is TGTGCCAGCAGCTCGGGACTCCGGGTGGAGGATGGCTACACCTTC.

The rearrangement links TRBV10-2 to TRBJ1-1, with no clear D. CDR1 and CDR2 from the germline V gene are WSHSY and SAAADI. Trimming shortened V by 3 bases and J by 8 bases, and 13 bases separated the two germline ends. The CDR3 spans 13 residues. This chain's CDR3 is CASSERRREEAFF. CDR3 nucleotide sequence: TGCGCCAGCAGTGAAAGGAGGAGGGAGGAAGCTTTCTTT.

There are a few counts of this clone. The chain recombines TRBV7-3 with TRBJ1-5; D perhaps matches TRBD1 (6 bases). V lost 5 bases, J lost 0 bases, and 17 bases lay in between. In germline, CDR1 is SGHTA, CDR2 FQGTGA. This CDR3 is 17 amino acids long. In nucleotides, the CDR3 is TGTGCCAGCAGCCTAAACAGGGCCACATATAGCAATCAGCCCCAGCATTTT. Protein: CASSLNRATYSNQPQHF.

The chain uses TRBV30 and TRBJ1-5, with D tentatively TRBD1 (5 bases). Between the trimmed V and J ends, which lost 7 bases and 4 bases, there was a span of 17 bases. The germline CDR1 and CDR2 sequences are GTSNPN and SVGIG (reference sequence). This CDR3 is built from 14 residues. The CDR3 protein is CASRAGTANQPQHF. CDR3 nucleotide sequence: TGTGCCTCCAGGGCGGGGACCGCAAATCAGCCCCAGCATTTT. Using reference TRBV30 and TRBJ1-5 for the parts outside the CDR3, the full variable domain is SQTIHQWPATLVQPVGSPLSLECTVEGTSNPNLYWYRQAAGRGLQLLFYSVGIGQISSEVPQNLSASRPQDRQFILSSKKLLLSDSGFYLCASRAGTANQPQHFGDGTRLSIL.

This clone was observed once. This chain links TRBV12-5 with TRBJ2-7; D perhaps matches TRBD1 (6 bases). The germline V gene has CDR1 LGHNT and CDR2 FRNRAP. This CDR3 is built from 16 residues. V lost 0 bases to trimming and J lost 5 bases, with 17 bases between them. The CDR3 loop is CASGLVGSRGGHEQYF. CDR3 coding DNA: TGTGCTAGTGGTTTGGTGGGTTCCAGGGGTGGCCACGAGCAGTACTTC.